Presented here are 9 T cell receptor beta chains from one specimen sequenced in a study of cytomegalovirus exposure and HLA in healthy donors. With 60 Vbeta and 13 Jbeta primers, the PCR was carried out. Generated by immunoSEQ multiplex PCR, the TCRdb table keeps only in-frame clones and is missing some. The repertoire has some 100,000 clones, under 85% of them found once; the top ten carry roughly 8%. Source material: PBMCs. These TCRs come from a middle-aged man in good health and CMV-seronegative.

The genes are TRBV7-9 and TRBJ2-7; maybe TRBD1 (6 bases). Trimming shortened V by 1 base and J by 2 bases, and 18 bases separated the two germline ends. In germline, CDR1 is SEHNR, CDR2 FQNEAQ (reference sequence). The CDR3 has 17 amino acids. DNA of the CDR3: TGTGCCAGCAGCTTAGTTGAGGGTCAGGGGATCACCTACGAGCAGTACTTC. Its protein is CASSLVEGQGITYEQYF.

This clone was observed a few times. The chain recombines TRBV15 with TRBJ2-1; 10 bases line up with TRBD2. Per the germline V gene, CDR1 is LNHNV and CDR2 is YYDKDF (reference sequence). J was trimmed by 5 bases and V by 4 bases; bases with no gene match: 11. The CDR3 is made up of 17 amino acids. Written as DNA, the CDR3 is TGTGCCACCAGCAATTTTATAGCGGGGGGAATCAACAATGAGCAGTTCTTC. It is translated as CATSNFIAGGINNEQFF.

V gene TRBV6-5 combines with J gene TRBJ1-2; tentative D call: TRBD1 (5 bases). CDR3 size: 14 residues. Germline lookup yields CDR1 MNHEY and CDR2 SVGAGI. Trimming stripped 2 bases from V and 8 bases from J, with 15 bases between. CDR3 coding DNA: TGTGCCAGCAGTTACGAAGGTCAGGGCGGAGGCTACACCTTC. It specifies CASSYEGQGGGYTF.

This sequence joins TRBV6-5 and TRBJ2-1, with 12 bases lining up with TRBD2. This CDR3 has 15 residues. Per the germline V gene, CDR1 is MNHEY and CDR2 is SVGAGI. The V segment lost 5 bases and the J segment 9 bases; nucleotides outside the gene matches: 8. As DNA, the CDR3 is TGTGCCAGCAGTCCTAGCGGGGGGGGATGGGGTGAGCAGTTCTTC. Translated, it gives CASSPSGGGWGEQFF.

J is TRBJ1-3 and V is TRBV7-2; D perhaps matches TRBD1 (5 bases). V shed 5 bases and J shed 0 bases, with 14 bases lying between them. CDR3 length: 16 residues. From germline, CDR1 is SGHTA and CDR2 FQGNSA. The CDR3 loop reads CASSRDPGHSGNTIYF. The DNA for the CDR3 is TGTGCCAGCAGCCGAGATCCAGGGCACTCTGGAAACACCATATATTTT. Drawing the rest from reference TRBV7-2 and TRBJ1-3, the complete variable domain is GAGVSQSPSNKVTEKGKDVELRCDPISGHTALYWYRQSLGQGLEFLIYFQGNSAPDKSGLPSDRFSAERTGGSVSTLTIQRTQQEDSAVYLCASSRDPGHSGNTIYFGEGSWLTVV.

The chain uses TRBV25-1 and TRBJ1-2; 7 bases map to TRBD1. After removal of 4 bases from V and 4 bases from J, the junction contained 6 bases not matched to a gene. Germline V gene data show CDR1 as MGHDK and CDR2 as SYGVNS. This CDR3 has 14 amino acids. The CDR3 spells CASSAGGISYGYTF. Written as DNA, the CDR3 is TGTGCCAGCAGTGCAGGGGGAATAAGCTATGGCTACACCTTC.

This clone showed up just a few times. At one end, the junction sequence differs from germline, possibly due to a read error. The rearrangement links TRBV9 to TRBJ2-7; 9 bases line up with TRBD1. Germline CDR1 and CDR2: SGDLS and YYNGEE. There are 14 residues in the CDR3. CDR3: CASSVGTGNYEQYF. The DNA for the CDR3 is TGTGCCAGCAGTGTAGGGACAGGGAACTACGAGCAGTACTTC.

The CDR3 nucleotides are TGTGCCAGCAGTTCCGCGGGGGCGGGGGGCTACACCTTC. This sequence encodes CASSSAGAGGYTF. The rearrangement joins TRBV27 to TRBJ1-2; possibly TRBD1 for D (6 bases). Germline V gives CDR1 MNHEY, CDR2 SMNVEV (reference sequence). V was clipped by 4 bases and J by 8 bases, with 14 bases between them. This CDR3 is built from 13 residues.

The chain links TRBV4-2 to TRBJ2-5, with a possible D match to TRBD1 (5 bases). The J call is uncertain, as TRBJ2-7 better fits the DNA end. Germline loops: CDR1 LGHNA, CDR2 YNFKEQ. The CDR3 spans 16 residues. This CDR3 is CASSQDPWLTAYEQYF. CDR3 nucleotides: TGTGCCAGCAGCCAAGATCCCTGGTTGACAGCCTACGAGCAGTACTTC.